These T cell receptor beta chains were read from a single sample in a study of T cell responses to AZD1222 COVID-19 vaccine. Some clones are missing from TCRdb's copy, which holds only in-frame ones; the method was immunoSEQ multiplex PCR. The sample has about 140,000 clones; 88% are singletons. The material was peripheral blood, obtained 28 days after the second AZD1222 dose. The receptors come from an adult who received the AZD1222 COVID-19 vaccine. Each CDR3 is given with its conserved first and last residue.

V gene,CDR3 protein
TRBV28,CASRRLAGDQETQYF
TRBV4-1,CASSQSGLGGRELFF
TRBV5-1,CASSLDGENAYEQYF
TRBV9,CASSRGNGEKLFF
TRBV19,CASSISRTDGYTF
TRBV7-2,CASSVTGDYGYTF
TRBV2,CASRVRIETQYF
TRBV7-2,CASSSGTEFYNEQFF
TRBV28,CATPENSRVNDSPLHF
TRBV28,CASSFPAGSYTDTQYF
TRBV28,CASRGKGYTF
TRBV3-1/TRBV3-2,CASSPPGQGLYNEQFF
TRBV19,CASSMREGPQHF
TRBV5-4,CASSSQLDTWGDTQYF
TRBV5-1,CASSPWTGNEKLFF
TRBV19,CASSRSPGLQETQYF
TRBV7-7,CASSLGSGSYNEQFF
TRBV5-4,CASSSTGGSSYEQYF
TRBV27,CASSRYRGQENYGYTF
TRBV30,CAWSAPKSEAFF
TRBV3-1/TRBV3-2,CASSQLTVSNSPLHF
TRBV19,CASREVAGGLGKNIQYF
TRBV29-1,CSVEGLAGKVGEQFF
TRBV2,CASNLKEQYF
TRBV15,CATSRPAAAGINEQFF
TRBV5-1,CASETGFDTGELFF
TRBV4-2,CASQRGGSYEQYF
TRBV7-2,CASSLAGGYSNQPQHF
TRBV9,CASSPGGRENTIYF